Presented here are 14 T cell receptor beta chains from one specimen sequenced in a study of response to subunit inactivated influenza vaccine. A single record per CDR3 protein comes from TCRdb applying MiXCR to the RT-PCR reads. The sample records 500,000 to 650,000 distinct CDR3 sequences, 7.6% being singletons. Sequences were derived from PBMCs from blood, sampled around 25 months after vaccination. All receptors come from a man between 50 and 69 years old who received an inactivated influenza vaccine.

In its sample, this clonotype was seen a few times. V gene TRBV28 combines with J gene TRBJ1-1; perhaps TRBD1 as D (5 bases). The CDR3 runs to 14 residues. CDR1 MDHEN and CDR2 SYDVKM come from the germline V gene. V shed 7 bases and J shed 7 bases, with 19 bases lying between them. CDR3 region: CASTPPPPGNEAFF. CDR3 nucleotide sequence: TGTGCCAGCACGCCCCCGCCGCCAGGGAATGAAGCTTTCTTT.

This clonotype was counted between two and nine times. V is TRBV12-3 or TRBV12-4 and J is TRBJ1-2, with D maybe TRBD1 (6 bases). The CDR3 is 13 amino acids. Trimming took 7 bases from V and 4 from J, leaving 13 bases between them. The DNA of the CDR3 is TGTGCCAGCACCCCCAGGGGAAGCTATGGCTACACCTTC. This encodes CASTPRGSYGYTF.

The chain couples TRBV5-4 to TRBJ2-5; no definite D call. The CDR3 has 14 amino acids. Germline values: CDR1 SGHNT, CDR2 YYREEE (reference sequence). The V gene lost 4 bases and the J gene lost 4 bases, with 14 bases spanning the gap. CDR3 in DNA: TGTGCCAGCAGCCATTCGGCCTCTCGAGAGACCCAGTACTTC. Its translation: CASSHSASRETQYF.

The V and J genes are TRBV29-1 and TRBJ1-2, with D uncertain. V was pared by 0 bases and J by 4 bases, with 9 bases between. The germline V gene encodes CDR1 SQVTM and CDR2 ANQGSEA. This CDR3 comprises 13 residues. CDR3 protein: CSVEDRGSYGYTF. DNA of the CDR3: TGCAGCGTTGAAGATCGCGGCAGCTATGGCTACACCTTC.

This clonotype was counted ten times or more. For the CDR3, the DNA is TGCGCCAGCAGTGAGGGCACAGATACGCAGTATTTT. Its protein product is CASSEGTDTQYF. V usage is TRBV10-1 and J usage is TRBJ2-3; D ambiguous. With 2 bases removed from V and 1 base from J, the gap between germline ends came to 1 base. Germline CDR1 is WNHNN and CDR2 is SYGVQD (reference sequence). The CDR3 runs to 12 residues.

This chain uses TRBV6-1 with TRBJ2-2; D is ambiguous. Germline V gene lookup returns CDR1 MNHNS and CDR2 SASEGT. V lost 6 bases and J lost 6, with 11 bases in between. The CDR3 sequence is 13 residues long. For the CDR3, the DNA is TGTGCCAGCAGGGACGGCTCTGCCGGGGAGCTGTTTTTT. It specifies CASRDGSAGELFF.

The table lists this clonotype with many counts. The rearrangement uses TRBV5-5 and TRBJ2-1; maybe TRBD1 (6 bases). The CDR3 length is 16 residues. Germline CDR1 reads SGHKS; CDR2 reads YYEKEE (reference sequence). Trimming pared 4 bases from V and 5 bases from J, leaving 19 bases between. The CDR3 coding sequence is TGTGCCAGCAGCGTCCACAGGGTAGGGGTAGACAATGAGCAGTTCTTC. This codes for CASSVHRVGVDNEQFF.

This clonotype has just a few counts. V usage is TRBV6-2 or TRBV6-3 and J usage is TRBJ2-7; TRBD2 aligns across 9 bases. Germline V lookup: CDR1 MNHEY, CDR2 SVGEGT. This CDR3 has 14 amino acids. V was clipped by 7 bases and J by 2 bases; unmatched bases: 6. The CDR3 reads CASIAAGGPYEQYF. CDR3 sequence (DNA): TGTGCCAGCATCGCAGCGGGGGGTCCCTACGAGCAGTACTTC.

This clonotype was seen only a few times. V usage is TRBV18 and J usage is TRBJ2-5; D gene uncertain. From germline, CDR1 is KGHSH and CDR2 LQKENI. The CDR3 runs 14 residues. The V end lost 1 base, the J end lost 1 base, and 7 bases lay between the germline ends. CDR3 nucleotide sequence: TGTGCCAGCTCACCACTCAGGAGCCAAGAGACCCAGTACTTC. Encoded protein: CASSPLRSQETQYF.

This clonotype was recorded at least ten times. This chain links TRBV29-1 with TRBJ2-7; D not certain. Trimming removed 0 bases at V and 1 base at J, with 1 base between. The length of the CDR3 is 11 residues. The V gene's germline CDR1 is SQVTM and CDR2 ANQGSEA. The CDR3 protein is CSVEESYEQYF. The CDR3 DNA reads TGCAGCGTTGAAGAGTCCTACGAGCAGTACTTC.

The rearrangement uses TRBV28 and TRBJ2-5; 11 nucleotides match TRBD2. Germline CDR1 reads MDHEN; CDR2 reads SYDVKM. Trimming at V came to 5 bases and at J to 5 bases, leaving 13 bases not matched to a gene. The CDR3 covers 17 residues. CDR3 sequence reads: CASSPPITSGGRETQYF. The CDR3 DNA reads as TGTGCCAGCAGTCCCCCTATTACTAGCGGGGGTCGGGAGACCCAGTACTTC.

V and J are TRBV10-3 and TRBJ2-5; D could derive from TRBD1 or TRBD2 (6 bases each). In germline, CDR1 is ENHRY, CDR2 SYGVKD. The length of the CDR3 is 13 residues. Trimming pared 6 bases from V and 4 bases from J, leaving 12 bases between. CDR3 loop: CAIRGGQLETQYF. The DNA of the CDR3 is TGTGCCATCAGGGGAGGACAGTTAGAGACCCAGTACTTC.

CDR3: CASSLARGTQYF. CDR3 sequence (DNA): TGCGCCAGCAGCTTGGCAAGAGGGACCCAGTACTTC. The chain recombines TRBV5-1 with TRBJ2-5; D uncertain. Trimming took off 0 bases at V and 7 bases at J, with 7 bases between the two ends. CDR1 is SGHRS, CDR2 YFSETQ, per germline. The CDR3 extends over 12 amino acids.

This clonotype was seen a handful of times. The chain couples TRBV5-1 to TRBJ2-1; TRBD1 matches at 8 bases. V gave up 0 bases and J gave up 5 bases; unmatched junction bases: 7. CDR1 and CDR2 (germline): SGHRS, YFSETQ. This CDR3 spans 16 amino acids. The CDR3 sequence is CASSLGQGALNNEQFF. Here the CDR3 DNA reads TGCGCCAGCAGCTTGGGTCAGGGGGCCCTAAACAATGAGCAGTTCTTC.